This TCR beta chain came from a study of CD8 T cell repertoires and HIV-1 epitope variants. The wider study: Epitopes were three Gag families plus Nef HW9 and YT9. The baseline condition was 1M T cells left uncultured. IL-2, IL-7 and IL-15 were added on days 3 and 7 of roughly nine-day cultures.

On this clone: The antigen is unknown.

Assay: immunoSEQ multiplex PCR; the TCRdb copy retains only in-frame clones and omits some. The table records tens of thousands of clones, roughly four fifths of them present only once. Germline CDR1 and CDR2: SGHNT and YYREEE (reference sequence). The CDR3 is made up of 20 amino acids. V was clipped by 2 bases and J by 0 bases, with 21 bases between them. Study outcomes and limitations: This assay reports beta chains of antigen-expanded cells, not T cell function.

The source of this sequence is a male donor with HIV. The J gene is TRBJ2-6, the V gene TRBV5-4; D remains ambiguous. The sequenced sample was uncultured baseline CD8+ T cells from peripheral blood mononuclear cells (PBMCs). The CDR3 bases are TGTGCCAGCAGCTTTAAACAATCGCTGGGGATTCTCTCTGGGGCCAACGTCCTGACTTTC. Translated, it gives CASSFKQSLGILSGANVLTF.